This T cell receptor beta chain was recovered during a study of CD8 T cells in Susac syndrome. Sequencing targeted TCR beta in blood CD8+ and CD4+ T cells. The authors negatively isolated CD8+ and CD4+ T cells and FACS-enriched TEMRA cells. When the RNA was reverse transcribed, random hexamers were used with an input of roughly 0.5 to 1 ug. One entry per CDR3 protein results from TCRdb running MiXCR on the immunoSEQ multiplex PCR reads. The repertoire has 250,000 to 300,000 distinct CDR3 sequences, approximately 91% of them found once; the top ten carry less than 0.2%. This clonotype was detected a few times. V trimming: 5 bases; J trimming: 2 bases; junction bases outside the gene matches: 3. This CDR3 has 13 residues. Germline V gene data show CDR1 as SEHNR and CDR2 as FQNEAQ (reference sequence).

The specimen was CD8+ T cells from PBMCs. The rearrangement links TRBV7-9 to TRBJ2-7; TRBD2 matches at 7 bases. This TCR was recovered from a human donor with multiple sclerosis. The CDR3 sequence is CASSPAGTYEQYF. Here the CDR3 DNA reads TGTGCCAGCAGCCCAGCGGGAACCTACGAGCAGTACTTC.